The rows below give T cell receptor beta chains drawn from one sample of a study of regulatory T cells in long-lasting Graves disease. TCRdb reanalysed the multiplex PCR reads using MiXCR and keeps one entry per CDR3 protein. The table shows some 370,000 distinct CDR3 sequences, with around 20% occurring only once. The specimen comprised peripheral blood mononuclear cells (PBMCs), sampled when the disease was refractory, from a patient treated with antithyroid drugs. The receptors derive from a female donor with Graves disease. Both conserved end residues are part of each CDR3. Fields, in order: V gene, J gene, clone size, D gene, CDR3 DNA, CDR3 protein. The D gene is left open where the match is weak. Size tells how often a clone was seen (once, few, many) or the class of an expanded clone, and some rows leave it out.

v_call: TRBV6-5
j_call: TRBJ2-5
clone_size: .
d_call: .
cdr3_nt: TGTGCCAGCAGTTACTCGGGACCTACAGGGCCGGGCGGAGAGACCCAGTACTTC
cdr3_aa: CASSYSGPTGPGGETQYF

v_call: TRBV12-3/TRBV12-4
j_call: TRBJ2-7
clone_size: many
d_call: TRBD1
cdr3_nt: TGTGCCAGCAGTTTAGAACGGGACAGGACCTACGAGCAGTACTTC
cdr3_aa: CASSLERDRTYEQYF

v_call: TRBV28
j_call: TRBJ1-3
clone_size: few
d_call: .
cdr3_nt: TGTGCCAGCAGTTTACTCCCAGGGCCCGGAAACACCATATATTTT
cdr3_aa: CASSLLPGPGNTIYF

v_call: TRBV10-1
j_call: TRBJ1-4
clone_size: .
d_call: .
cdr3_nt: TGCGCCAGCAGTGAACAGCGTAATGAAAAACTGTTTTTT
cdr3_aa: CASSEQRNEKLFF

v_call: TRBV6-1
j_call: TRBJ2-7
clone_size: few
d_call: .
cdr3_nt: TGTGCCAGCAGTGAAAACAGTGGCCACGAGCAGTACTTC
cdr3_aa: CASSENSGHEQYF

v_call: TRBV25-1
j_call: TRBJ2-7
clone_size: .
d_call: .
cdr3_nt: TGTGCCAGCAGCGAGCAGGGGCGATCCTACGAGCAGTACTTC
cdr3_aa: CASSEQGRSYEQYF

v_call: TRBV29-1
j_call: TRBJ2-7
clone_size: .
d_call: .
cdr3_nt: TGCAGCGTTGAAGAGGGGGATAGCTCGCTCTACGAGCAGTACTTC
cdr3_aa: CSVEEGDSSLYEQYF

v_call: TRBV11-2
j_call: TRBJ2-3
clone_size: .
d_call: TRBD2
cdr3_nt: TGTGCCAGCAGCACCCGACTAGCGGAGTCCCCGGGTACGCAGTATTTT
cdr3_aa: CASSTRLAESPGTQYF

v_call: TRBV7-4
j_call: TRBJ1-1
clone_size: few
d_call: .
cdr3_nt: TGTGCCAGCAGGACTCCTACGAGATCCCCAAACCCCCCGGGTGGAATGAACACTGAAGCTTTCTTT
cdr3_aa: CASRTPTRSPNPPGGMNTEAFF

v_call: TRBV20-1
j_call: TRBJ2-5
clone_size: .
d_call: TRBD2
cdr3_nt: TGCAGTGCTAGAGTTGCGGGGGGGGGCCAAGAGACCCAGTACTTC
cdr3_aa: CSARVAGGGQETQYF

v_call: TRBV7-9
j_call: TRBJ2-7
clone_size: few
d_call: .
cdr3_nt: TGTGCCAGCAGCTTGAACAACCTCGAAGAGCAGTACTTC
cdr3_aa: CASSLNNLEEQYF

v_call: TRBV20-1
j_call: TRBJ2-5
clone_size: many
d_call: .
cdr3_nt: TGCAGTGCTAGAGATGGGGGGCCCCAAGAGACCCAGTACTTC
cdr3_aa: CSARDGGPQETQYF

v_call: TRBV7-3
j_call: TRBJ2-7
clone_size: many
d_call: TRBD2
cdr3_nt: TGTGCCAGCAGCCCCACTAGCGGGTTTAACGAGCAGTACTTC
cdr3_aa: CASSPTSGFNEQYF

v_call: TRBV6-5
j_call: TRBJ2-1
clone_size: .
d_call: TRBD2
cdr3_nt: TGTGCCAGCATGACTCGGCTAGCGGATCACAATGAGCAGTTCTTC
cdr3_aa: CASMTRLADHNEQFF

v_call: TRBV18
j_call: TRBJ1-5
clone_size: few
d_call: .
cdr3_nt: TGTGCCAGCTCCTCCGAACAGAAAATCCAGCCCCAGCATTTT
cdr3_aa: CASSSEQKIQPQHF

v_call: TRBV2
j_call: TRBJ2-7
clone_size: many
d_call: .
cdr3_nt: TGTGCCAGCAGTCCCGACAGTCCCGGCCCCGGAGGGGAGCAGTACTTC
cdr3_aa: CASSPDSPGPGGEQYF

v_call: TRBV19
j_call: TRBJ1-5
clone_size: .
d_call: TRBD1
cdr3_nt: TGTGCCAGTAGTATAGATCAGGGGGGCGGACAGCCCCAGCATTTT
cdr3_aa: CASSIDQGGGQPQHF

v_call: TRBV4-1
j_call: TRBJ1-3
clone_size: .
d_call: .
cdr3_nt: TGCGCCAGCAGCCAAGATGCAGGGGTGGGAAACACCATATATTTT
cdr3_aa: CASSQDAGVGNTIYF

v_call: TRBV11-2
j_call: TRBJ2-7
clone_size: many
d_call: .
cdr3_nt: TGTGCCAGCAGCTTAGATTTCACCCCCGAGCAGTACTTC
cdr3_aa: CASSLDFTPEQYF

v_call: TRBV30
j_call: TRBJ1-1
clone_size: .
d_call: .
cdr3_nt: TGTGCCTGGAACACGCCCCGCGCGCCTGAAGCTTTCTTT
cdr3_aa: CAWNTPRAPEAFF

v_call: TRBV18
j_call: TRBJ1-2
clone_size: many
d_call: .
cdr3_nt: TGTGCCAGCTCACCCCTGGGAGATGGCTACACCTTC
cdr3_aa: CASSPLGDGYTF

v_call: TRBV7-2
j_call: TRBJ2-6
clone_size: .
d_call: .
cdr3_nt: TGTGCCAGCAGCTTAAATTCTTTAGCGGGACAGGGATCTTTTGGGGCCAACGTCCTGACTTTC
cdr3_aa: CASSLNSLAGQGSFGANVLTF

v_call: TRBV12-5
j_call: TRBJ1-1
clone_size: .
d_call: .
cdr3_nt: TGTGCTAGTGGTTTGTCAGCGGGAACTGAAGCTTTCTTT
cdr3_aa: CASGLSAGTEAFF

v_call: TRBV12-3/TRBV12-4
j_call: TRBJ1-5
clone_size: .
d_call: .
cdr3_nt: TGTGCCAGCAGTCAAGGGGGGGAATGGAATCAGCCCCAGCATTTT
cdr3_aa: CASSQGGEWNQPQHF

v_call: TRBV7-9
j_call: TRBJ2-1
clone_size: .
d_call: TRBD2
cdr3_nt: TGTGCCAGCAGCTTAGAAGTAGCGGGAGATGAGCAGTTCTTC
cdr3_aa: CASSLEVAGDEQFF

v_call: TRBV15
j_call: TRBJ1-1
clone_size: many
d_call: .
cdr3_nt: TGTGCCACCAGAGGGCTTAATGAAGCTTTCTTT
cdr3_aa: CATRGLNEAFF

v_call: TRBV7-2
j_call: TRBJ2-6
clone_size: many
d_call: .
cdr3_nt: TGTGCCAGCAGCGCCGACGGACGGCTGATATCTGGGGCCAACGTCCTGACTTTC
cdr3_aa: CASSADGRLISGANVLTF

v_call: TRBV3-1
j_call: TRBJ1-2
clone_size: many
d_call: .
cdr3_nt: TGTGCCAGCAGCCAAAGGCCTGACTATGGCTACACCTTC
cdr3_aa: CASSQRPDYGYTF

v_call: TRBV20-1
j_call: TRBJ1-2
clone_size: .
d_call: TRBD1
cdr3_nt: TGCAGTGCTAGAGAACTCCGGACAGGGGCGGGCTATGGCTACACCTTC
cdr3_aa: CSARELRTGAGYGYTF

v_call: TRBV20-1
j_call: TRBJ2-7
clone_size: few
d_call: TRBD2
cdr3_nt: TGCAGTGCACCCCGGGACTATTTCAACTACGAGCAGTACTTC
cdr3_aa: CSAPRDYFNYEQYF

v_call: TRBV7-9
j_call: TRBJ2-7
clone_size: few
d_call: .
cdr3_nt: TGTGCCAGCAGCTTAGGTGTACCCCTTAGCTACGAGCAGTACTTC
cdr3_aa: CASSLGVPLSYEQYF

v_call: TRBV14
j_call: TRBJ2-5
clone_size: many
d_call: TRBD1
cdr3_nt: TGTGCCAGCAGCCAGCGGACAGGGGAAGGGGAGACCCAGTACTTC
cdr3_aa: CASSQRTGEGETQYF

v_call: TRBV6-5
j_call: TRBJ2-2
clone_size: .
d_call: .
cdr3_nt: TGTGCCAGCAGTTCGCCACCCGGCAACACCGGGGAGCTGTTTTTT
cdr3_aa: CASSSPPGNTGELFF

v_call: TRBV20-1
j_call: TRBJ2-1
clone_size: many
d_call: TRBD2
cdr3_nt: TGCAGTGCTAGTTGGGGACTAGCGGCGAATGAGCAGTTCTTC
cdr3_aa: CSASWGLAANEQFF

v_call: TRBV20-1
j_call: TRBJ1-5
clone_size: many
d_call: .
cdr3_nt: TGCAGTGCTCAGCAGGCCAACGGTCAGCCCCAGCATTTT
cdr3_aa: CSAQQANGQPQHF

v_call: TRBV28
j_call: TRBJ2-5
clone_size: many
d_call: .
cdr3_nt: TGTGCCAGCAGTTTATGGGCGGCCAGGGAAGAAGAAGAGACCCAGTACTTC
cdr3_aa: CASSLWAAREEEETQYF

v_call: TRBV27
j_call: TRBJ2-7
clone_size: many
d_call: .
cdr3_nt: TGTGCCAGCAGGGTCTCACAGGGCCCCTACGAGCAGTACTTC
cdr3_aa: CASRVSQGPYEQYF

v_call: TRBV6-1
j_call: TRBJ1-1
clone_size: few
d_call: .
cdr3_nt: TGTGCCAGCAGACTTGGGCCAAGGGCTGAAGCTTTCTTT
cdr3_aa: CASRLGPRAEAFF

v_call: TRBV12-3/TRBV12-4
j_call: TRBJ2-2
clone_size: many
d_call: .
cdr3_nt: TGTGCCAGCAGTCACCCCGGGTTGTTGGGGAACACCGGGGAGCTGTTTTTT
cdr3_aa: CASSHPGLLGNTGELFF

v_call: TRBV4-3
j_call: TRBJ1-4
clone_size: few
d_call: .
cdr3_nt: TGCGCCAGCAGCCAAGATTCGGACTGGGCAACTAATGAAAAACTGTTTTTT
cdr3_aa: CASSQDSDWATNEKLFF

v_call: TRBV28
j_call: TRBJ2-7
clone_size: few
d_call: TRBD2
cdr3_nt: TGTGCCAGCAGTTTATCCGCTCAGCGGGAGCTCTGCGAGCAGTACTTC
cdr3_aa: CASSLSAQRELCEQYF

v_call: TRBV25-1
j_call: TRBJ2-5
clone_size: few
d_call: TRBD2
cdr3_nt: TGTGCCAGCAGTGAATCTGTGGGAGCGGGGGAGACCCAGTACTTC
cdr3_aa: CASSESVGAGETQYF

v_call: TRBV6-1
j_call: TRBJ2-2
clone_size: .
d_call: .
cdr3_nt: TGTGCCAGCAGTCCCTTATTGGAGGGTTATACCGGGGAGCTGTTTTTT
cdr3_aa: CASSPLLEGYTGELFF

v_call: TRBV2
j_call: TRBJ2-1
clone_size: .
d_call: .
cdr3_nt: TGTGCCAGCAGACAGGATAGCTCCTACAATGAGCAGTTCTTC
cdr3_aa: CASRQDSSYNEQFF

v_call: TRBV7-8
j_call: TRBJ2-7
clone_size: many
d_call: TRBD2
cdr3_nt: TGTGCCAGCAGCTTAGTTTCCAGTCCGGGACTAGCGGGAGAGCGCGAACAGTACTTC
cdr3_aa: CASSLVSSPGLAGEREQYF

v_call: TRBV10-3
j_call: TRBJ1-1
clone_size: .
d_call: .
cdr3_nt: TGTGCCATCAGTGACTACAGATCGAACACTGAAGCTTTCTTT
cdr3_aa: CAISDYRSNTEAFF

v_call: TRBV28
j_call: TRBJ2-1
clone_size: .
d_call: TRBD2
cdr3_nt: TGTGCCAGCAGCCAAAGGGCGAGGGGAGGGATTAGCTCCTACAATGAGCAGTTCTTC
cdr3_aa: CASSQRARGGISSYNEQFF

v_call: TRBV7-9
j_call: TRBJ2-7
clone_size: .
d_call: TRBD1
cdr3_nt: TGTGCCAGCAGCTCGACAGGGCAGAACGAGCAGTACTTC
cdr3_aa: CASSSTGQNEQYF

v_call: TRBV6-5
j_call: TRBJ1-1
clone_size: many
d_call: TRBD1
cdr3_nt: TGTGCCAGCAGTTACTCGGTGACAGGGAGCACTGAAGCTTTCTTT
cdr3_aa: CASSYSVTGSTEAFF

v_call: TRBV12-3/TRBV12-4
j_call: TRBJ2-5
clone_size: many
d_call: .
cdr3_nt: TGTGCCAGCAGGATACAGCTTGAGGAGACCCAGTACTTC
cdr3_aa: CASRIQLEETQYF

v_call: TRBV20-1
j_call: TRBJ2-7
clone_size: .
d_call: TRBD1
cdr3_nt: TGCAGTGCTCCGGGACAGGGGTGGGAGCAGTACTTC
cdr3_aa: CSAPGQGWEQYF

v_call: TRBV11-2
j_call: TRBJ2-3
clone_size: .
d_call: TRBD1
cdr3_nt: TGTGCCAGCAGCTTAAGGGACAGGGTCACAGATACGCAGTATTTT
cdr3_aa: CASSLRDRVTDTQYF

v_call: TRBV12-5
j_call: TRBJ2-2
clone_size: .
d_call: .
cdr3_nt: TGTGCTAGTGGTCTGGGACAGAACACCGGGGAGCTGTTTTTT
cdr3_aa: CASGLGQNTGELFF

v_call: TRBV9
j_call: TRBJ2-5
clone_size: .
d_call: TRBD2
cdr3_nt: TGTGCCAGCAGCGTTGAGAATTCGGCTAGCGGGAGCTTTGGGGAGACCCAGTACTTC
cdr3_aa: CASSVENSASGSFGETQYF

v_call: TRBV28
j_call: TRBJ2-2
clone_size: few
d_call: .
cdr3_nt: TGTGCCAGCAGGTCGAAGGCGGCTCGGGAGCTGTTTTTT
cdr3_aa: CASRSKAARELFF

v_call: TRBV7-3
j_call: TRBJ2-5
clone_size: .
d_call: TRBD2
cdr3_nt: TGCGCCAGCAGCCTCCGACTAGCGGGAGCGGAGACCCAGTACTTC
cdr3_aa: CASSLRLAGAETQYF

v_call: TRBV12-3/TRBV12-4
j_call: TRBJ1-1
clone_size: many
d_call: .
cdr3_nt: TGTGCCAGCAGGGGATACACTGGGGGGGCGGAGGCTTTCTTT
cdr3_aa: CASRGYTGGAEAFF

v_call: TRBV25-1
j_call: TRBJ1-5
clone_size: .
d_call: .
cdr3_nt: TGTGCCAGCAGTGCCCCCTATAGCAATCAGCCCCAGCATTTT
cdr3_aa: CASSAPYSNQPQHF

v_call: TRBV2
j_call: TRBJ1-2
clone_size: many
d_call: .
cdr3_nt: TGTGCCAGCAGTGAAACAAGCTATGGCTACACCTTC
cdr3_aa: CASSETSYGYTF